Following are 11 T cell receptor beta chains from one sample sequenced in a study of PD-1 blockade in classical Hodgkin lymphoma. Time point specified: cycle 4 day 1 (C4D1), after more than five weeks of nivolumab. Relapse was seen in all patients after autologous stem cell transplantation, and brentuximab vedotin exposure was variable. Profiled with immunoSEQ multiplex PCR; TCRdb holds only in-frame clones, not every one. The table lists about 64,000 clones, less than 95% of them singletons. The sequencing here drew on peripheral blood mononuclear cells (PBMCs), taken before the fourth cycle of nivolumab. These receptors were taken from a human donor with classical Hodgkin lymphoma.

This chain connects TRBV4-1 to TRBJ2-5; TRBD2 aligns across 7 bases. V was clipped by 4 bases and J by 0 bases; unmatched bases: 2. Germline CDR1 and CDR2: MGHRA and YSYEKL. The CDR3 spans 14 residues. The CDR3, as DNA: TGCGCCAGCAGCCTTAGCGGGTACCAAGAGACCCAGTACTTC. This encodes CASSLSGYQETQYF.

V usage is TRBV5-1 and J usage is TRBJ2-2; D tentatively fits TRBD1 or TRBD2 (5 bases each). The CDR3 totals 16 residues. Germline CDR1 is SGHRS and CDR2 is YFSETQ. V dropped 4 bases and J dropped 4 bases, with 17 bases sitting between them. This CDR3 is CASSKSGTRATGELFF. CDR3 bases: TGCGCCAGCAGCAAATCCGGGACGAGGGCCACCGGGGAGCTGTTTTTT.

The V and J genes are TRBV19 and TRBJ2-2; TRBD2 is a possible D gene (6 bases). Germline CDR1 reads LNHDA; CDR2 reads SQIVND (reference sequence). The V gene lost 3 bases and the J gene lost 4 bases, with 9 bases spanning the gap. This CDR3 region has 14 residues. The CDR3 spells CASSIWGGTGELFF. The CDR3 nucleotides read TGTGCCAGTAGTATTTGGGGAGGCACCGGGGAGCTGTTTTTT.

The count of this clone is one. The chain carries TRBV7-9 and TRBJ2-7; D gene unclear. V was shortened by 5 bases and J by 6 bases, with 14 bases between the two germline ends. The CDR3 has 13 amino acids. Germline lookup yields CDR1 SEHNR and CDR2 FQNEAQ (reference sequence). This chain's CDR3 is CASSAPEVLEQYF. The CDR3 nucleotides are TGTGCCAGCAGCGCCCCAGAAGTTCTCGAGCAGTACTTC.

The rearrangement uses TRBV28 and TRBJ2-2; D unresolved. Trimming removed 4 bases at V and 6 bases at J, with 9 bases between. Germline CDR1 is MDHEN and CDR2 is SYDVKM. The CDR3 totals 13 residues. DNA of the CDR3: TGTGCCAGCAGTTATCTAGGTCCCGGGGAGCTGTTTTTT. It codes for CASSYLGPGELFF.

This chain links TRBV29-1 with TRBJ1-1; no firm D call. V dropped 7 bases and J dropped 3 bases, with 18 bases sitting between them. CDR1 is SQVTM and CDR2 is ANQGSEA in the germline V gene. The CDR3 is 14 residues long. The CDR3 loop reads CSAFTTRSYTEAFF. CDR3 nucleotide sequence: TGCAGCGCATTCACTACCAGGAGCTACACTGAAGCTTTCTTT.

V gene TRBV7-9 combines with J gene TRBJ1-1; D uncertain. V shed 5 bases and J shed 4 bases, with 8 bases lying between them. There are 12 residues in the CDR3. From germline, CDR1 is SEHNR and CDR2 FQNEAQ (reference sequence). CDR3 DNA: TGTGCCAGCAGCCTGATTGGCACTGAAGCTTTCTTT. The encoded protein is CASSLIGTEAFF.

The V and J genes are TRBV7-9 and TRBJ1-2; D is unresolved. CDR1 and CDR2 from the germline V gene are SEHNR and FQNEAQ (reference sequence). V lost 1 base, J lost 5 bases, and 17 bases lay in between. This CDR3 spans 16 amino acids. CDR3 bases: TGTGCCAGCAGCTTAGAAGTGTTTGCGGAGGGATATGGCTACACCTTC. Its translation: CASSLEVFAEGYGYTF.

The rearrangement links TRBV28 to TRBJ2-7, with unresolved D. Germline-derived CDR1 and CDR2 are MDHEN and SYDVKM. The CDR3 extends over 12 amino acids. V was shortened by 5 bases and J by 1 base, with 6 bases between the two germline ends. The CDR3 coding sequence is TGTGCCAGCAGTCCCGGATCCTACGAGCAGTACTTC. Amino acids: CASSPGSYEQYF.

The chain couples TRBV6-1 to TRBJ1-2; no firm D call. Germline lookup yields CDR1 MNHNS and CDR2 SASEGT. Trimming left V 7 bases short and J 4 bases short, with 19 bases between. The CDR3 is 15 amino acids. CDR3 nucleotide sequence: TGTGCCAGCATCGGCACTCACATGACTAGCTATGGCTACACCTTC. The encoded protein is CASIGTHMTSYGYTF.

The chain combines TRBV5-1 with TRBJ2-5, with a possible D match to TRBD1 (6 bases). Trimming left V 0 bases short and J 2 bases short, with 14 bases between. The CDR3 is 16 residues long. CDR1 and CDR2 from the germline V gene are SGHRS and YFSETQ. CDR3 in amino acids: CASSLGIKGEQETQYF. The CDR3 DNA reads TGCGCCAGCAGCTTGGGGATCAAGGGGGAACAAGAGACCCAGTACTTC.